The text below deals with one TCR beta chain. Its antigen is unidentified. The sample belongs to a study of post-analysis software for immune sequencing data. Overall study context: The cohort encompassed relapsing-remitting, secondary progressive and progressive-relapsing multiple sclerosis disease courses.

General study findings and limits: Compared with controls, patients showed significantly lower normalized Chao1 diversity. The five TRBV segments detected at higher frequency in patients than in controls included TRBV5-6, TRBV5-1 and TRBV20-1. Under F measure analysis, samples from one preparation batch co-clustered strongly.

Researchers reported that TCR beta cDNA libraries carried unique molecular identifiers. Approximately 500,000 cDNA molecules were obtained per 1 to 10 million input T cells. TCRdb reprocessed the PCR reads via MiXCR and lists one record per CDR3 protein. The sample has hundreds of thousands of distinct CDR3 sequences, approximately 30% seen once. Germline V lookup: CDR1 DFQATT, CDR2 SNEGSKA (reference sequence). V lost 5 bases and J 5 bases, leaving 25 bases between the germline ends. This CDR3 contains 17 residues. The receptor's source is a girl under 18 with multiple sclerosis. V gene TRBV20-1 combines with J gene TRBJ1-5; D gene uncertain. The specimen was blood. DNA of the CDR3: TGCAGTGCTGCCCGGACGGAGACCGGCGGGCATGATCAGCCCCAGCATTTT. Its translation: CSAARTETGGHDQPQHF.